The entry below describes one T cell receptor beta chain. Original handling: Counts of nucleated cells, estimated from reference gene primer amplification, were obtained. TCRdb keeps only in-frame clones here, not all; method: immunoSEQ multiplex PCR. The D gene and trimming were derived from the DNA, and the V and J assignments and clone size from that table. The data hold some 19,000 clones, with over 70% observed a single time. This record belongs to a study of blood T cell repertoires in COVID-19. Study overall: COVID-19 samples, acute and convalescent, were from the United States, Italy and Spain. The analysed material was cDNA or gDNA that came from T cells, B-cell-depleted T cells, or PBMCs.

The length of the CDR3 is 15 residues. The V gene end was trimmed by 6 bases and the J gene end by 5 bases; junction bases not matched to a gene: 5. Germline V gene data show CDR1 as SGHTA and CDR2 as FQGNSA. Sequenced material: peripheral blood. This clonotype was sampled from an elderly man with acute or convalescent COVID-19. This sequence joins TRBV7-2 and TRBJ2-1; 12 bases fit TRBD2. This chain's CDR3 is CASRPSGGANNEQFF. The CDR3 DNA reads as TGTGCCAGCAGACCTAGCGGGGGGGCCAACAATGAGCAGTTCTTC.